This is a list of T cell receptor beta chains from one sample in a study of blood T cells in healthy people across ages. Each CDR3 protein gets one entry after TCRdb re-called the 5' RACE reads with MiXCR. This table holds 1.6 million or so distinct CDR3 sequences, roughly 30% found once. The sequencing input was blood. Source of these receptors: a woman in her 30s in good health. Both conserved end residues are part of each CDR3. The order of the fields is clone size, J gene, D gene, CDR3 length, V gene, CDR3 protein, CDR3 DNA. D genes are given only for firm matches. Clone size, where shown, is once, few, many, or a class for clones that have expanded.

>NA|TRBJ2-1|NA|11|TRBV19
CASRMRFEQFF
TGTGCCAGTAGGATGAGGTTTGAGCAGTTCTTC
>once|TRBJ1-3|NA|16|TRBV3-1
CASSQDLVGAGTTIYF
TGTGCCAGCAGCCAAGATCTTGTGGGAGCTGGAACCACCATATATTTT
>NA|TRBJ2-5|NA|13|TRBV20-1
CSASGVAWLTQYF
TGCAGTGCGTCAGGGGTGGCGTGGCTGACCCAGTACTTC
>few|TRBJ2-7|TRBD2|14|TRBV20-1
CSARDRTSSYEQYF
TGCAGTGCTAGAGACAGGACTAGCTCCTACGAGCAGTACTTC
>NA|TRBJ2-6|NA|15|TRBV6-2/TRBV6-3
CASSTGRSGANVLTF
TGTGCCAGCAGTACGGGTCGCTCTGGGGCCAACGTCCTGACTTTC
>few|TRBJ2-7|NA|15|TRBV7-2
CASRPHTGTLYEQYF
TGTGCCAGCAGGCCACACACCGGGACACTCTACGAGCAGTACTTC
>NA|TRBJ1-4|NA|14|TRBV7-2
CASSPDTSNEKLFF
TGTGCCAGCAGCCCGGACACATCTAATGAAAAACTGTTTTTT
>NA|TRBJ2-1|NA|14|TRBV14
CASSQDWRAGEQFF
TGTGCCAGCAGCCAAGATTGGAGGGCGGGTGAGCAGTTCTTC
>few|TRBJ2-1|TRBD2|17|TRBV18
CASSPGLGGGPRNEQFF
TGTGCCAGCTCGCCGGGTCTGGGCGGGGGTCCTCGAAATGAGCAGTTCTTC
>NA|TRBJ2-3|NA|15|TRBV7-3
CVSSLTRVGTDTQYF
TGTGTCAGCAGCTTAACGAGGGTCGGCACAGATACGCAGTATTTT
>NA|TRBJ2-1|TRBD2|18|TRBV27
CASSSTRGVSGSIYEQFF
TGTGCCAGCAGTTCAACCCGGGGGGTGAGCGGGAGTATCTATGAGCAGTTCTTC
>few|TRBJ2-3|NA|16|TRBV9
CASSAFGGTSTDTQYF
TGTGCCAGCAGCGCGTTCGGGGGAACTAGCACAGATACGCAGTATTTT
>few|TRBJ2-7|NA|14|TRBV24-1
CATSDAKSPYEQYF
TGTGCCACCAGTGACGCCAAGAGTCCCTACGAGCAGTACTTC
>NA|TRBJ1-4|TRBD1|16|TRBV7-9
CASSSRNRGLGEKLFF
TGTGCCAGCAGCTCTCGAAACAGGGGTCTAGGTGAAAAACTGTTTTTT
>few|TRBJ2-5|NA|20|TRBV4-2
CASSQVRVGELAACQETQYF
TGTGCCAGCAGCCAAGTCAGGGTGGGCGAATTAGCGGCTTGCCAAGAGACCCAGTACTTC
>NA|TRBJ1-2|TRBD1|14|TRBV2
CASSEGQGSFGYTF
TGTGCCAGCAGCGAGGGACAGGGTTCATTTGGCTACACCTTC
>NA|TRBJ2-7|NA|11|TRBV20-1
CSAKLDYEQYF
TGCAGTGCTAAGCTAGACTACGAGCAGTACTTC
>NA|TRBJ2-7|NA|15|TRBV30
CAWSVLGQPSYEQYF
TGTGCCTGGAGTGTACTCGGACAGCCGTCCTACGAGCAGTACTTC
>few|TRBJ2-7|NA|15|TRBV5-6
CASSPSLGDKYEQYF
TGTGCCAGCAGCCCCTCATTGGGGGACAAATACGAGCAGTACTTC
>NA|TRBJ2-1|NA|19|TRBV4-1
CASSQEWTGAGRASNEQFF
TGCGCCAGCAGCCAAGAGTGGACGGGTGCGGGAAGGGCCTCTAATGAGCAGTTCTTC
>many|TRBJ2-3|TRBD1|15|TRBV29-1
CSVDTGVLRTDTQYF
TGCAGCGTTGATACAGGGGTCCTACGCACAGATACGCAGTATTTT
>NA|TRBJ2-1|TRBD2|16|TRBV10-2
CASSVGTSGTYNEQFF
TGCGCCAGCAGCGTAGGGACTAGCGGTACCTACAATGAGCAGTTCTTC
>NA|TRBJ2-3|TRBD2|17|TRBV11-2
CASSSDWTAGGTDTQYF
TGTGCCAGCAGCTCAGATTGGACAGCGGGGGGAACAGATACGCAGTATTTT